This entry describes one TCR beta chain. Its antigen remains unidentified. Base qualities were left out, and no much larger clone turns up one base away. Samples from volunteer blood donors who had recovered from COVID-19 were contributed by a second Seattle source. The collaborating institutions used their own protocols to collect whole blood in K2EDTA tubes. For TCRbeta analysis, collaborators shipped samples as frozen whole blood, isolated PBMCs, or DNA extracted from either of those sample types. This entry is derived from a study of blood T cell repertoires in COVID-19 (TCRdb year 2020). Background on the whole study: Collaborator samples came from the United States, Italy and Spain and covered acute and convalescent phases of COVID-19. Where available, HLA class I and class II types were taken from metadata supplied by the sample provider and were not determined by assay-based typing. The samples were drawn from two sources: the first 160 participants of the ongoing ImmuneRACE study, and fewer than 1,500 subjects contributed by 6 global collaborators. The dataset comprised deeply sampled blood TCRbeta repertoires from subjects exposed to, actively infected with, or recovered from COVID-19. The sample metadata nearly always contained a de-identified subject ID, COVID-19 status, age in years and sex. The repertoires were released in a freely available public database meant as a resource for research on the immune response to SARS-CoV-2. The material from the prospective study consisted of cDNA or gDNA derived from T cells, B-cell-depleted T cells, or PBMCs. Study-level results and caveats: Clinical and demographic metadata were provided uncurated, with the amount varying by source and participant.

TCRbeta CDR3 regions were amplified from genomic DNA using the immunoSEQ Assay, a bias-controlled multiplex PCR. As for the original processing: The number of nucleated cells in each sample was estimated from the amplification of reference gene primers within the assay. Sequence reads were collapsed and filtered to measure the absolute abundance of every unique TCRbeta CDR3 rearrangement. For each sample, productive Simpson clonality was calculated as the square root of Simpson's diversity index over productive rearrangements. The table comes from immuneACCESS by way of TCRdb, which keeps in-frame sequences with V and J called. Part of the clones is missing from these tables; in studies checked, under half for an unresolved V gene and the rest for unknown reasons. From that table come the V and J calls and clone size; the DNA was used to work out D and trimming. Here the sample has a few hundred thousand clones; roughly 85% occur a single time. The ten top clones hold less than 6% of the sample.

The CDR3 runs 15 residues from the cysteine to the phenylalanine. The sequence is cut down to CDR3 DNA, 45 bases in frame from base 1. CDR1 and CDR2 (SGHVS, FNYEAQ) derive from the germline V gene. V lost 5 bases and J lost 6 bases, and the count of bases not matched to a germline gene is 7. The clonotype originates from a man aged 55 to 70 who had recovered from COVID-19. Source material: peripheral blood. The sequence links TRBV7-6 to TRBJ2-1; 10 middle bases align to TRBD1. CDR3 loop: CASSPTGGPSNEQFF. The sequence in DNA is TGTGCCAGCAGCCCGACAGGGGGCCCTAGCAATGAGCAGTTCTTC.